This T cell receptor (beta chain) was recovered during a study of shared clonotypes between healthy human individuals. The CDR3 runs to 17 residues. Germline trimming cut 0 bases from V and 4 bases from J; bases unmatched to any gene: 1. Germline lookup yields CDR1 SEHNR and CDR2 FQNEAQ (reference sequence). Repertoires were generated with immunoSEQ multiplex PCR, while TCRdb's copy carries only in-frame clones and drops some. This sample has 700,000 or so clones, with less than 80% found just once. The origin of this receptor is a woman aged 30 to 39 in good health. V gene TRBV7-9 combines with J gene TRBJ2-1, with 15 bases aligning to TRBD2. The sequencing sample was made of memory CD4+ T cells sorted from blood. The subset here: CD45RA-negative fraction. CDR3 sequence (DNA): TGTGCCAGCAGCTTAGCGGGGACTAGCGGGGGGTACAATGAGCAGTTCTTC. Encoded protein: CASSLAGTSGGYNEQFF.